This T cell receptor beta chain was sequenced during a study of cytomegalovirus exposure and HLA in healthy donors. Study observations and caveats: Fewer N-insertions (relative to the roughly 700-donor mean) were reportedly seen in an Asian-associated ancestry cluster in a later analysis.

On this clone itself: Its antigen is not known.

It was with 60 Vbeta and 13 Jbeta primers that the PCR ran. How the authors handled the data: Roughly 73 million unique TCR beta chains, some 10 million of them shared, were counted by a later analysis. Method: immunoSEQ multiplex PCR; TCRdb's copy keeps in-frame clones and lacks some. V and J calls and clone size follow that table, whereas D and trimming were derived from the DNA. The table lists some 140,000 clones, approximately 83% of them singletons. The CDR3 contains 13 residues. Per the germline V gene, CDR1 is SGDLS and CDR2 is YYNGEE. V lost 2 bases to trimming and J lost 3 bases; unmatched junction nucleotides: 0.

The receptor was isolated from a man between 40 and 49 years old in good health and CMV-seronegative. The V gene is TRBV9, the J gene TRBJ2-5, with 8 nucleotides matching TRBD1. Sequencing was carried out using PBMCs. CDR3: CASSVGQEETQYF. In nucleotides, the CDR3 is TGTGCCAGCAGCGTGGGACAGGAAGAGACCCAGTACTTC.